This is a list of T cell receptor beta chains from one sample in a study of blood T cell repertoires in COVID-19. Here immunoSEQ multiplex PCR was the method, and the copy in TCRdb shows in-frame clones only, minus some. In the table there are roughly 250,000 clones, around nine tenths of which are singletons. The specimen sequenced was PBMCs or T cells enriched from blood (not recorded which). The source of these receptors is a woman in her 50s who had recovered from COVID-19. Both conserved end residues are part of each CDR3. The D gene is left open where the match is weak. Rows give clone size only sometimes, using once, few, many, or a class for an expanded clone.

V gene	clone size	J gene	D gene	CDR3 protein	CDR3 DNA
TRBV6-5	-	TRBJ1-2	-	CASSSQDGYTF	TGTGCCAGCAGTTCCCAGGATGGCTACACCTTC
TRBV28	-	TRBJ2-7	-	CASSFEGAGYEQYF	TGTGCCAGCAGTTTTGAGGGCGCGGGTTACGAGCAGTACTTC
TRBV18	once	TRBJ2-3	-	CASSPRGGSSTDTQYF	TGTGCCAGCTCACCAAGAGGCGGTTCTAGCACAGATACGCAGTATTTT
TRBV28	-	TRBJ2-1	TRBD2	CASSWQGTRGEQFF	TGTGCCAGCAGTTGGCAAGGGACTAGAGGTGAGCAGTTCTTC
TRBV19	-	TRBJ2-2	TRBD2	CASSTRTSGRYPTTSNTGELFF	TGTGCCAGTAGTACACGGACTAGCGGGAGGTACCCGACAACATCGAACACCGGGGAGCTGTTTTTT
TRBV7-3	-	TRBJ2-3	TRBD2	CASSPRLADTDTQYF	TGTGCCAGCAGCCCCCGACTAGCGGACACAGATACGCAGTATTTT
TRBV3-1/TRBV3-2	-	TRBJ1-4	-	CASGRYNEKLFF	TGTGCCAGCGGGCGATATAATGAAAAACTGTTTTTT
TRBV13	-	TRBJ2-7	TRBD1	CASSSRDRGNQEQYF	TGTGCCAGCAGTTCCCGGGACAGGGGGAATCAGGAGCAGTACTTC
TRBV6-2/TRBV6-3	-	TRBJ2-7	TRBD2	CASSYVLAGVSSYEQYF	TGTGCCAGCAGTTACGTCCTAGCGGGAGTGAGCTCCTACGAGCAGTACTTC
TRBV12-5	-	TRBJ2-7	-	CASGPIQGGEQYF	TGTGCTAGTGGTCCGATTCAGGGAGGCGAGCAGTACTTC
TRBV7-3	-	TRBJ2-7	TRBD2	CASSASGSYEQYF	TGTGCCAGCAGCGCAAGCGGGAGTTACGAGCAGTACTTC
TRBV28	-	TRBJ1-5	-	CASSLEQINQPQHF	TGTGCCAGCAGTTTAGAACAGATCAATCAGCCCCAGCATTTT
TRBV28	-	TRBJ1-5	-	CASSFPRTSNQPQHF	TGTGCCAGCAGTTTCCCCAGAACTAGCAATCAGCCCCAGCATTTT
TRBV4-2	few	TRBJ2-1	-	CASSPRDTYNEQFF	TGTGCCAGCAGCCCTCGGGACACATACAATGAGCAGTTCTTC
TRBV29-1	-	TRBJ2-7	TRBD1	CSVRVGQGYEQYF	TGCAGCGTTAGGGTGGGACAGGGCTACGAGCAGTACTTC
TRBV2	-	TRBJ1-1	TRBD1	CASNWDREAFF	TGTGCCAGCAACTGGGACAGGGAAGCTTTCTTT
TRBV9	-	TRBJ2-1	TRBD2	CASSFRTSGRGDEQFF	TGTGCCAGCAGCTTCCGGACTAGCGGGAGAGGTGATGAGCAGTTCTTC
TRBV5-5	-	TRBJ2-3	TRBD2	CASASGITDTQYF	TGTGCCAGCGCTAGCGGGATCACAGATACGCAGTATTTT
TRBV27	-	TRBJ2-5	-	CASSPRGLPGAQYF	TGTGCCAGCAGTCCCCGAGGTCTGCCCGGGGCCCAGTACTTC
TRBV5-1	-	TRBJ2-1	TRBD1	CASSPDRGREQFF	TGCGCCAGCAGCCCGGACAGGGGGCGAGAGCAGTTCTTC
TRBV29-1	-	TRBJ1-2	-	CSVEDRDREGYTF	TGCAGCGTTGAAGATCGCGACAGAGAAGGCTACACCTTC
TRBV7-6	-	TRBJ2-1	TRBD2	CASSFFGTSGINEQFF	TGTGCCAGCAGCTTCTTTGGGACTAGCGGGATAAATGAGCAGTTCTTC
TRBV4-1	-	TRBJ2-7	TRBD2	CASSQGAFSSGGSYEQYF	TGCGCCAGCAGCCAAGGGGCCTTCAGTAGCGGGGGCTCCTACGAGCAGTACTTC
TRBV5-1	-	TRBJ2-1	TRBD2	CASSLEVAGPPGQFF	TGCGCCAGCAGCTTGGAAGTAGCGGGTCCTCCTGGGCAGTTCTTC
TRBV5-1	-	TRBJ2-1	-	CASSLDLAGAYYNEQFF	TGCGCCAGCAGCTTGGATCTAGCAGGGGCCTATTACAATGAGCAGTTCTTC
TRBV5-1	-	TRBJ2-2	TRBD2	CASSASSRLAGPLAGELFF	TGCGCCAGCAGCGCCTCGAGTCGACTAGCGGGACCATTGGCCGGGGAGCTGTTTTTT
TRBV30	-	TRBJ1-1	TRBD1	CASNPTGGVTEAFF	TGTGCCTCTAACCCGACAGGGGGCGTAACTGAAGCTTTCTTT
TRBV5-1	-	TRBJ2-5	TRBD1	CASTVQGAGETQYF	TGCGCCAGCACCGTACAGGGGGCGGGAGAGACCCAGTACTTC
TRBV9	-	TRBJ2-7	TRBD2	CASSAGGVQYEQYF	TGTGCCAGCAGCGCCGGGGGGGTACAGTACGAGCAGTACTTC
TRBV5-1	few	TRBJ2-1	-	CASSFLVNEQFF	TGCGCCAGCAGCTTCTTAGTAAATGAGCAGTTCTTC
TRBV7-2	-	TRBJ2-3	-	CASGSRRRGTDTQYF	TGTGCCAGCGGATCCAGGAGGAGAGGCACAGATACGCAGTATTTT
TRBV5-1	few	TRBJ1-4	TRBD1	CASGEQGADEKLFF	TGCGCCAGCGGAGAACAGGGGGCGGATGAAAAACTGTTTTTT
TRBV2	-	TRBJ2-2	-	CASSDAGTGELFF	TGTGCCAGCAGTGACGCCGGTACCGGGGAGCTGTTTTTT
TRBV19	-	TRBJ2-4	TRBD2	CASSLAGGIIQYF	TGTGCCAGTAGCTTAGCGGGAGGCATCATTCAGTACTTC
TRBV12-3/TRBV12-4	-	TRBJ2-7	-	CASGKQGYEQYF	TGTGCCAGCGGTAAACAGGGATACGAGCAGTACTTC
TRBV11-2	-	TRBJ2-3	TRBD1	CASSLGRTGSWRTDTQYF	TGTGCCAGCAGCTTAGGCCGGACAGGGTCGTGGCGTACAGATACGCAGTATTTT
TRBV15	-	TRBJ2-1	TRBD2	CATSRDRPGTRGNEQFF	TGTGCCACCAGCAGAGATAGGCCCGGGACTAGGGGCAATGAGCAGTTCTTC
TRBV30	-	TRBJ2-7	TRBD1	CACSGQGYEQYF	TGTGCCTGCTCGGGACAGGGGTACGAGCAGTACTTC
TRBV5-1	-	TRBJ2-7	TRBD2	CASGIAGSSYEQYF	TGCGCCAGCGGTATAGCGGGGAGCTCCTACGAGCAGTACTTC
TRBV6-5	-	TRBJ1-2	TRBD1	CASKFGTDGYTF	TGTGCCAGCAAGTTCGGGACAGATGGCTACACCTTC
TRBV7-9	once	TRBJ1-2	-	CASSPGQTYGYTF	TGTGCCAGCAGCCCCGGACAAACCTATGGCTACACCTTC
TRBV20-1	-	TRBJ1-6	-	CSASAPGGGSYSMPFSPLHF	TGCAGTGCTAGTGCCCCGGGAGGAGGCAGTTATAGTATGCCCTTTTCACCCCTCCACTTT
TRBV5-1	-	TRBJ1-1	TRBD1	CASSFRDRAIGAFF	TGCGCCAGCAGCTTCCGGGACAGGGCGATAGGTGCTTTCTTT
TRBV4-1	-	TRBJ1-3	TRBD1	CASSQGTGVMPGNTIYF	TGCGCCAGCAGCCAAGGAACAGGGGTTATGCCTGGAAACACCATATATTTT
TRBV7-6	-	TRBJ2-1	TRBD2	CASSLRPVSGRRNSYNEQFF	TGTGCCAGCAGCTTACGACCGGTTAGCGGGAGGCGAAACTCCTACAATGAGCAGTTCTTC
TRBV10-3	once	TRBJ1-1	-	CAIRGLVNTEAFF	TGTGCCATCAGGGGGCTGGTGAACACTGAAGCTTTCTTT